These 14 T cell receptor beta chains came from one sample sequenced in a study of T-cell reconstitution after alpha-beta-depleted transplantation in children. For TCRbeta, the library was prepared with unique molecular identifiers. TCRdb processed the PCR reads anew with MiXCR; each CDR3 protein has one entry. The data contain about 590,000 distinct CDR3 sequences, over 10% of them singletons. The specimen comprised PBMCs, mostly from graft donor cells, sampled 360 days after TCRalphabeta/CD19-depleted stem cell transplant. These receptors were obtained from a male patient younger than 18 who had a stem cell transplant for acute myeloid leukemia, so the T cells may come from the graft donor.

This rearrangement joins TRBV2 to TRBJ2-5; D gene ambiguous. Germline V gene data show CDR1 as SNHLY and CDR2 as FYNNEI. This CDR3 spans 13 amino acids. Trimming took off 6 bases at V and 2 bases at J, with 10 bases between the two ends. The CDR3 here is CASRPALQETQYF. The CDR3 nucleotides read TGTGCCAGCAGACCGGCGTTACAAGAGACCCAGTACTTC.

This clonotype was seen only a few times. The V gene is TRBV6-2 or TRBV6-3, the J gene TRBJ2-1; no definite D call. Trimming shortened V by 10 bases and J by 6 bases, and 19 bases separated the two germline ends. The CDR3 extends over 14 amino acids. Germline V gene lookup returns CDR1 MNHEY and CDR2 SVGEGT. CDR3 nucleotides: TGTGCCACCGCACCGGGCGTCTGGGGCAATGAGCAGTTCTTC. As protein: CATAPGVWGNEQFF.

Here the CDR3 reads CASSLSWGGHNEQFF. Here the CDR3 DNA reads TGTGCCAGCAGCCTAAGCTGGGGGGGTCACAATGAGCAGTTCTTC. The chain links TRBV7-3 to TRBJ2-1; 7 nucleotides agree with TRBD2. V was pared by 5 bases and J by 5 bases, with 9 bases of the junction left unmatched. The CDR3 length is 15 residues. Germline CDR1 is SGHTA and CDR2 is FQGTGA.

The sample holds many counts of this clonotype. In DNA form, the CDR3 reads TGCGCCAGCAGCACAGGCGGGAGTGGAGAGACCCAGTACTTC. The encoded protein is CASSTGGSGETQYF. J is TRBJ2-5 and V is TRBV5-1; 7 nucleotides align to TRBD2. There are 14 residues in the CDR3. V lost 4 bases, J lost 4 bases, and 7 bases stayed unmatched. The germline V gene has CDR1 SGHRS and CDR2 YFSETQ.

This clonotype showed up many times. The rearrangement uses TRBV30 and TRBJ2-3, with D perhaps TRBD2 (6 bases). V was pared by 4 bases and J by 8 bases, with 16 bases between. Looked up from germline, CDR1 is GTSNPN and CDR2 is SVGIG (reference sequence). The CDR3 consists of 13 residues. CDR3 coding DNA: TGTGCCTGGATCGGGGGATTAGGAAGTACGCAGTATTTT. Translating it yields CAWIGGLGSTQYF.

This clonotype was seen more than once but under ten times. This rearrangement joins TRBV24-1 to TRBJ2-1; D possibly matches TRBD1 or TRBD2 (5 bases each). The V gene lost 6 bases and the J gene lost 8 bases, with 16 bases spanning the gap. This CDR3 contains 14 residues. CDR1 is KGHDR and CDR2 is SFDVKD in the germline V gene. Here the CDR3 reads CATSNGGTFDEQFF. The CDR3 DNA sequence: TGTGCCACCAGTAATGGGGGAACTTTCGATGAGCAGTTCTTC.

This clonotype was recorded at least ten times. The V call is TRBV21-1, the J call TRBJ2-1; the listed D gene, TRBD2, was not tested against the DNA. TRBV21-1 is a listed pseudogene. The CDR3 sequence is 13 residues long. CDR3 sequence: CASNGLAGNEQFF. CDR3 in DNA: TGTGCCAGCAACGGACTAGCGGGAAATGAGCAGTTCTTC.

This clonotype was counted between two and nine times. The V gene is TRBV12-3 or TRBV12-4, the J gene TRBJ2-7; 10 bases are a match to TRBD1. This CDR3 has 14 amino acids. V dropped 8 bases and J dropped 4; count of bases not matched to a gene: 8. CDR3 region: CASAQTGGYYEQYF. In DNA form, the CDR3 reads TGTGCCAGCGCTCAGACAGGGGGCTATTACGAGCAGTACTTC.

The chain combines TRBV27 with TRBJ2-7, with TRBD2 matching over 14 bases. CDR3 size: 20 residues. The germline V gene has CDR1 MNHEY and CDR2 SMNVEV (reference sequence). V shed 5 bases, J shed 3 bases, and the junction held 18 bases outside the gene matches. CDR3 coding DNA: TGTGCCAGCAGTATTTTATACCGTCAAGGGACTAGCGGGAGTTGCTACGAGCAGTACTTC. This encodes CASSILYRQGTSGSCYEQYF.

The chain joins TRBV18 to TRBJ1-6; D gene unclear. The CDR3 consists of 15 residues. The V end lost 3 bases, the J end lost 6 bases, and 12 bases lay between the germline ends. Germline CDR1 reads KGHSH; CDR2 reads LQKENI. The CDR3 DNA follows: TGTGCCAGCTCACCGTTGACACAAGTTAATTCACCCCTCCACTTT. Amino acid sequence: CASSPLTQVNSPLHF.

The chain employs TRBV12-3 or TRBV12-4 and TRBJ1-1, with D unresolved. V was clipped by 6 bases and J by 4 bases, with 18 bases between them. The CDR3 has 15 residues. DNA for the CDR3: TGTGCCAGCAGGGAAGGCAGATATCTGGGCACTGAAGCTTTCTTT. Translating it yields CASREGRYLGTEAFF.

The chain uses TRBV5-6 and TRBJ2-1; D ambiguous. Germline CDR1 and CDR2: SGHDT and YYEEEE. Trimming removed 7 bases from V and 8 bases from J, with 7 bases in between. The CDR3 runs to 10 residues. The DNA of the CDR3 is TGTGCCAGCGGTGCCCATGAGCAGTTCTTC. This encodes CASGAHEQFF.

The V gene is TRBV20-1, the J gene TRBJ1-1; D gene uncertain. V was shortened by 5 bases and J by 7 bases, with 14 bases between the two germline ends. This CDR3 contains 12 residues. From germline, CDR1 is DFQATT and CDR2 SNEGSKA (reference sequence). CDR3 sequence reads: CSARAGRIEAFF. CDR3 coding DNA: TGCAGTGCTCGGGCCGGCCGAATTGAAGCTTTCTTT.

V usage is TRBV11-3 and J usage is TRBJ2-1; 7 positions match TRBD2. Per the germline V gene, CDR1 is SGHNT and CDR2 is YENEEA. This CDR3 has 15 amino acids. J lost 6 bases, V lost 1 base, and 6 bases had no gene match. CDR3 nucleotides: TGTGCCAGCAGCTTAGGAGCGGGAACTGGCAATGAGCAGTTCTTC. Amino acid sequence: CASSLGAGTGNEQFF.